This is a list of T cell receptor beta chains from one sample in a study of PD-1 blockade in classical Hodgkin lymphoma. Clones were read by immunoSEQ multiplex PCR, and TCRdb kept only the in-frame ones, dropping some. The sample contains about 110,000 clones, 80% to 90% of which appear only once. Material: peripheral blood mononuclear cells (PBMCs), obtained before the second cycle of nivolumab. These receptors were obtained from a human donor with classical Hodgkin lymphoma. Each CDR3 is given with its conserved first and last residue. D genes are given only for firm matches. Where a row states a size, it is once, few, many or the class of an expanded clone; other rows omit it.

>.|TRBV7-9|TRBJ2-1|TRBD2
CASSLRASGIYNEQFF
TGTGCCAGCAGCTTAAGGGCTAGCGGGATATACAATGAGCAGTTCTTC
>.|TRBV7-6|TRBJ2-7|TRBD1
CASSFLSGGEDEQYF
TGTGCCAGCAGCTTCCTATCAGGGGGCGAAGACGAGCAGTACTTC
>once|TRBV4-2|TRBJ2-1|.
CASSQEALASYNEQFF
TGTGCCAGCAGCCAAGAGGCCCTAGCGTCATACAATGAGCAGTTCTTC
>.|TRBV4-2|TRBJ1-1|.
CASSDTGTSRPEAFF
TGTGCCAGCAGCGATACAGGGACGTCAAGGCCTGAAGCTTTCTTT
>once|TRBV19|TRBJ1-1|.
CASRGTSEAFF
TGTGCCAGTAGAGGGACCTCTGAAGCTTTCTTT
>.|TRBV9|TRBJ2-2|.
CASSVEMGELFF
TGTGCCAGCAGCGTCGAGATGGGGGAGCTGTTTTTT
>.|TRBV6-6|TRBJ2-7|.
CASSTGTYERYF
TGTGCCAGCAGTACGGGCACTTACGAGCGGTACTTC
>once|TRBV28|TRBJ2-7|TRBD2
CASNLAGGREQYF
TGTGCCAGTAACCTAGCGGGAGGGCGGGAGCAGTACTTC
>.|TRBV6-5|TRBJ2-2|TRBD1
CASSLPGQGVPGELFF
TGTGCCAGCAGTTTGCCGGGACAGGGTGTGCCCGGGGAGCTGTTTTTT
>many|TRBV7-6|TRBJ2-7|.
CASSLVFGDEQYF
TGTGCCAGCAGCTTAGTTTTCGGGGACGAGCAGTACTTC
>.|TRBV2|TRBJ1-1|.
CASSTLRMNTEAFF
TGTGCCAGCTCAACCCTCCGGATGAACACTGAAGCTTTCTTT
>.|TRBV30|TRBJ2-7|.
CAWVKAGGYEQYF
TGTGCCTGGGTCAAGGCAGGGGGGTACGAGCAGTACTTC
>.|TRBV6-6|TRBJ1-1|.
CASSYQGSTEAFF
TGTGCCAGCAGTTATCAGGGGAGCACTGAAGCTTTCTTT